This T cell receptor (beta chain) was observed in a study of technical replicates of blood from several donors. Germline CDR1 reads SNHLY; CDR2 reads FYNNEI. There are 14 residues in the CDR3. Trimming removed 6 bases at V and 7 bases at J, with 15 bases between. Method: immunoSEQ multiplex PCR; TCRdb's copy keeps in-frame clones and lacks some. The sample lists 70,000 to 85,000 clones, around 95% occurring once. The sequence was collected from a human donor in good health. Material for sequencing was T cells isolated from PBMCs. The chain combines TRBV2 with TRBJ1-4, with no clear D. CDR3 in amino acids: CASRPMGVLEKLFF. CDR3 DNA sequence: TGTGCCAGCAGACCGATGGGAGTGCTTGAAAAACTGTTTTTT.